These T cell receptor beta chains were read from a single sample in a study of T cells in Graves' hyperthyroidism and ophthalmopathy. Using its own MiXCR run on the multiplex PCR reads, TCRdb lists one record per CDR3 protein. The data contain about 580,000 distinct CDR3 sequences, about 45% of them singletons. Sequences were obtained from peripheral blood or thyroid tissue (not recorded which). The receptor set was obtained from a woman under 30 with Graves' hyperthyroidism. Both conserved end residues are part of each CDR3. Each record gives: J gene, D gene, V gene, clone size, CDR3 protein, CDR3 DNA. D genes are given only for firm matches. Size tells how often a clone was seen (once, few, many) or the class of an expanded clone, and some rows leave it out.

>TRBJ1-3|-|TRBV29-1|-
CSVSQVGNTIYF
TGCAGCGTTAGTCAGGTGGGGAACACCATATATTTT
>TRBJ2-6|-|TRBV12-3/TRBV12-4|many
CASRRDAGAGANVLTF
TGTGCCAGCAGACGGGATGCCGGAGCTGGGGCCAACGTCCTGACTTTC
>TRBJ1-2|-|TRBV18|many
CASSPAHLDGGYTF
TGTGCCAGCTCACCAGCCCACTTGGACGGAGGCTACACCTTC
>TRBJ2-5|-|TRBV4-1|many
CASSHLLGPETQYF
TGCGCCAGCAGCCACCTACTAGGCCCAGAGACCCAGTACTTC
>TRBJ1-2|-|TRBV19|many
CASSITENYGYTF
TGTGCCAGTAGTATAACTGAGAACTATGGCTACACCTTC
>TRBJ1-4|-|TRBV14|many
CASSLLGTNEKLFF
TGTGCCAGCAGTCTGCTTGGAACTAATGAAAAACTGTTTTTT
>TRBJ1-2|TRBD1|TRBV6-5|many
CASSYSVKAGGYGYTF
TGTGCCAGCAGTTACTCTGTGAAGGCAGGGGGATATGGCTACACCTTC
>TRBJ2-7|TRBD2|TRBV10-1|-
CASSQSGRDYEQYF
TGCGCCAGCAGCCAGAGCGGGAGGGACTACGAGCAGTACTTC
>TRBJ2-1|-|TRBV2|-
CASTPSERVYNEQFF
TGTGCCAGCACCCCGTCGGAACGGGTCTACAATGAGCAGTTCTTC
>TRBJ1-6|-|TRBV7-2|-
CASSSRTQENSPLHF
TGTGCCAGCAGTTCCCGGACCCAAGAAAATTCACCCCTCCACTTT
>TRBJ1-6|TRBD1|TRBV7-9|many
CASSLTGGDSPLHF
TGTGCCAGCAGCTTAACAGGGGGCGATTCACCCCTCCACTTT
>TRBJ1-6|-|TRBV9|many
CASSVAPLDSPLHF
TGTGCCAGCAGCGTAGCTCCCCTGGATTCACCCCTCCACTTT
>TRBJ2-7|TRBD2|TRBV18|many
CASSTSGSDEQYF
TGTGCCAGCTCAACCAGCGGGAGCGACGAGCAGTACTTC
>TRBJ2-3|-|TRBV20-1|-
CSAATTQGTTDTQYF
TGCAGTGCTGCAACAACACAGGGAACAACAGATACGCAGTATTTT
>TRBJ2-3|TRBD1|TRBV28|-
CASSLGQTHTDTQYF
TGTGCCAGCAGTTTGGGACAGACCCACACAGATACGCAGTATTTT
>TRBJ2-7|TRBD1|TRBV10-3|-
CAISEDGDRVPYEQYF
TGTGCCATCAGTGAAGATGGAGACAGGGTCCCCTACGAGCAGTACTTC
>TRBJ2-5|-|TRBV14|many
CASSQDKRASLQAQYF
TGTGCCAGCAGCCAAGATAAGCGGGCCAGCCTCCAGGCCCAGTACTTC
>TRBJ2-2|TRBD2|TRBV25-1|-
CASSASGMRGTGELFF
TGTGCCAGCAGTGCTAGCGGGATGCGTGGCACCGGGGAGCTGTTTTTT
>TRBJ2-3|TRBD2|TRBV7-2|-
CASSLRRLADIRQYF
TGTGCCAGCAGCTTAAGGAGACTAGCGGATATACGGCAGTATTTT
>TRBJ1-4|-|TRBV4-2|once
CASNQEWTSGASEKLFF
TGTGCCAGCAACCAAGAGTGGACGTCGGGGGCGAGTGAAAAACTGTTTTTT
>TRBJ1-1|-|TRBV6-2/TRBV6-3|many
CASLERATEAFF
TGTGCCAGCTTAGAAAGAGCGACTGAAGCTTTCTTT
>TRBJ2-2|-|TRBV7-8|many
CASSLRRGSGTGELFF
TGTGCCAGCAGCCTAAGACGAGGGTCTGGCACCGGGGAGCTGTTTTTT
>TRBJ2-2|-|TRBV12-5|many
CASGLVIGELFF
TGTGCTAGTGGTTTGGTAATCGGGGAGCTGTTTTTT
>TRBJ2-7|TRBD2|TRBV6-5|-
CASSYTIAGSYEQYF
TGTGCCAGCAGTTACACGATAGCGGGCTCCTACGAGCAGTACTTC